What follows are 21 T cell receptor beta chains derived from one specimen sequenced in a study of OX40 agonist ivuxolimab in advanced cancers. The repertoire was sequenced with immunoSEQ multiplex PCR; TCRdb's copy has only in-frame clones and lacks some. The repertoire holds about 77,000 clones, with about 86% as singletons. The sequencing here drew on CD4+ or CD8+ T cells sorted from blood, taken in a trial of the OX40 agonist ivuxolimab. The receptors were gathered from an adult with an advanced solid tumor such as melanoma, head and neck, liver or kidney cancer.

CDR3 nucleotides: TGTGCCAGCAGCGTAGGGGGGGGATACACTGAAGCTTTCTTT. It codes for CASSVGGGYTEAFF. The J gene is TRBJ1-1, the V gene TRBV25-1, with a possible D match to TRBD1 (6 bases). Germline V gene lookup returns CDR1 MGHDK and CDR2 SYGVNS. The V end lost 6 bases, the J end lost 3 bases, and 14 bases lay between the germline ends. This CDR3 has 14 amino acids.

J is TRBJ2-1 and V is TRBV5-1, with 8 bases matching TRBD2. The CDR3 extends over 17 amino acids. CDR1 is SGHRS, CDR2 YFSETQ, per germline. V trimming: 4 bases; J trimming: 0 bases; junction bases outside the gene matches: 9. Here the CDR3 reads CASSLRSSGSSYNEQFF. The CDR3 DNA reads TGCGCCAGCAGCCTCCGCTCGAGCGGGAGCTCCTACAATGAGCAGTTCTTC.

This clone was seen a handful of times. The genes are TRBV29-1 and TRBJ1-2, with TRBD1 as a possible D gene (6 bases). Germline V CDR1 and CDR2: SQVTM, ANQGSEA. V was shortened by 2 bases and J by 0 bases, with 10 bases between the two germline ends. The CDR3 spans 14 residues. The CDR3 bases are TGCAGCGTTGAACTCTGGACAGCTAACTATGGCTACACCTTC. Residues: CSVELWTANYGYTF.

This clone was recorded a few times. The chain carries TRBV30 and TRBJ2-3, with 10 bases fitting TRBD2. Germline V gives CDR1 GTSNPN, CDR2 SVGIG (reference sequence). V trimming: 0 bases; J trimming: 2 bases; junction bases outside the gene matches: 5. This CDR3 has 16 amino acids. The CDR3, as DNA: TGTGCCTGGAGTGTAGGGCTAGCGGGAGACACAGATACGCAGTATTTT. Translating it yields CAWSVGLAGDTDTQYF.

The CDR3 region has the DNA TGTGCCAGCAGCCCCGGAGGAGCGGGAACCTACGAGCAGTACTTC. This translates into CASSPGGAGTYEQYF. This chain connects TRBV9 to TRBJ2-7, with 7 bases aligning to TRBD2. CDR1 is SGDLS and CDR2 is YYNGEE in the germline V gene. V lost 4 bases, J lost 2 bases, and 9 bases stayed unmatched. CDR3 size: 15 residues.

The V call is TRBV18, the J call TRBJ2-7; TRBD1 agrees at 7 bases. The J segment lost 0 bases and the V segment lost 6 bases, leaving 8 bases of the junction unmatched. Germline V gene sequence: CDR1 KGHSH, CDR2 LQKENI. The CDR3 has 15 amino acids. This chain's CDR3 is CASSPDRRSSYEQYF. CDR3 in DNA: TGTGCCAGCTCCCCGGACAGGAGGAGCTCCTACGAGCAGTACTTC.

The rearrangement uses TRBV28 and TRBJ2-2; 14 nucleotides align to TRBD2. The germline V gene encodes CDR1 MDHEN and CDR2 SYDVKM. Trimming removed 10 bases from V and 6 bases from J; junction bases left unmatched: 10. The CDR3 is 16 amino acids. In DNA, the CDR3 is TGTGCCATCACGGGACTAGCGGGAGAGGCGGCCGGGGAGCTGTTTTTT. This translates into CAITGLAGEAAGELFF. The whole variable domain, filled in from reference TRBV28 and TRBJ2-2, reads DVKVTQSSRYLVKRTGEKVFLECVQDMDHENMFWYRQDPGLGLRLIYFSYDVKMKEKGDIPEGYSVSREKKERFSLILESASTNQTSMYLCAITGLAGEAAGELFFGEGSRLTVL.

This clone showed up just a few times. The chain is built from TRBV28 and TRBJ1-2; 11 bases are shared with TRBD1. Germline assignment: CDR1 MDHEN and CDR2 SYDVKM. The CDR3 has 16 amino acids. J lost 5 bases, V lost 2 bases, and 7 bases had no gene match. The CDR3 DNA sequence: TGTGCCAGCAGTTTACCCGGGACAGGGGGTCGATATGGCTACACCTTC. Its translation is CASSLPGTGGRYGYTF.

On this clone itself: A junction end diverges from the germline sequence, so it may reflect a read error. The V and J genes are TRBV28 and TRBJ2-3; 7 bases match TRBD2. Germline values: CDR1 MDHEN, CDR2 SYDVKM. There are 16 residues in the CDR3. The chain's CDR3 is CASSRTSGTREDAQYF. Here the CDR3 DNA reads TGTGCCAGCAGTCGCACCAGCGGGACCCGGGAAGATGCGCAGTATTTT.

This rearrangement joins TRBV4-1 to TRBJ1-3, with D possibly matching TRBD1 (5 bases). The V gene lost 4 bases and the J gene lost 4 bases, with 20 bases spanning the gap. Germline assignment: CDR1 MGHRA and CDR2 YSYEKL. The CDR3 covers 17 residues. CDR3 sequence (DNA): TGCGCCAGCAGCCCTTTCCCCACGGACGGGGGGGGAAACACCATATATTTT. Its protein is CASSPFPTDGGGNTIYF.

The chain carries TRBV7-2 and TRBJ2-3; the D is unclear. Germline lookup yields CDR1 SGHTA and CDR2 FQGNSA. The CDR3 has 12 amino acids. V was shortened by 4 bases and J by 2 bases, with 4 bases between the two germline ends. CDR3 region: CASSSYTDTQYF. In DNA, the CDR3 is TGTGCCAGCAGCTCCTACACAGATACGCAGTATTTT.

The chain is built from TRBV7-9 and TRBJ2-7; D perhaps matches TRBD2 (5 bases). Germline lookup yields CDR1 SEHNR and CDR2 FQNEAQ (reference sequence). Between the trimmed V and J ends, which lost 5 bases and 0 bases, there was a span of 20 bases. The CDR3 consists of 17 residues. CDR3 residues: CASSQTWASGDSYEQYF. The CDR3 DNA sequence: TGTGCCAGCAGCCAAACGTGGGCGTCCGGGGACTCCTACGAGCAGTACTTC.

This rearrangement joins TRBV5-1 to TRBJ2-1; D is ambiguous. The CDR3 is 12 residues long. Per germline, CDR1 SGHRS and CDR2 YFSETQ. Trimming removed 0 bases from V and 9 bases from J, with 7 bases in between. The CDR3 coding sequence is TGCGCCAGCAGCTTGGATGTGGGTGAGCAGTTCTTC. The encoded protein is CASSLDVGEQFF.

J is TRBJ2-3 and V is TRBV23-1; D is unclear. TRBV23-1 is classed as an ORF, of uncertain function. The CDR3 consists of 14 residues. Trimming stripped 2 bases from V and 4 bases from J, with 10 bases between. The CDR3 DNA follows: TGCGCCAGCAGTCAACCAGAGCCTCCAGATACGCAGTATTTT. This sequence encodes CASSQPEPPDTQYF.

This clone appeared many times. This chain connects TRBV18 to TRBJ1-1; D is unresolved. V dropped 1 base and J dropped 1 base, with 4 bases sitting between them. This CDR3 is built from 13 residues. Germline CDR1 reads KGHSH; CDR2 reads LQKENI. This chain's CDR3 is CASSPQENTEAFF. The CDR3 DNA follows: TGTGCCAGCTCACCACAGGAGAACACTGAAGCTTTCTTT. The full variable domain, its missing parts supplied by reference TRBV18 and TRBJ1-1, is NAGVMQNPRHLVRRRGQEARLRCSPMKGHSHVYWYRQLPEEGLKFMVYLQKENIIDESGMPKERFSAEFPKEGPSILRIQQVVRGDSAAYFCASSPQENTEAFFGQGTRLTVV.

The chain has TRBV11-2 and TRBJ2-5; D tentatively fits TRBD1 or TRBD2 (5 bases each). This CDR3 region has 14 residues. The germline V gene encodes CDR1 SGHAT and CDR2 FQNNGV. Trimming left V 4 bases short and J 5 bases short, with 14 bases between. CDR3 nucleotides: TGTGCCAGCAGCTGGCCCGCAGAGGGGGAGACCCAGTACTTC. Protein product: CASSWPAEGETQYF.

This rearrangement joins TRBV19 to TRBJ1-2; D remains unclear. Deletions cut 7 bases from V and 13 bases from J, with 28 bases between. Per the germline V gene, CDR1 is LNHDA and CDR2 is SQIVND (reference sequence). The CDR3 covers 15 residues. The DNA for the CDR3 is TGTGCCAGTAACCCATCCGACGGATACTCCACCCCATCCACCTTC. Translation gives CASNPSDGYSTPSTF.

The genes are TRBV5-1 and TRBJ2-1; D gene unclear. The germline V gene encodes CDR1 SGHRS and CDR2 YFSETQ. With 2 bases removed from V and 5 bases from J, the gap between germline ends came to 8 bases. There are 13 residues in the CDR3. CDR3 protein: CASSLGENNEQFF. Here the CDR3 DNA reads TGCGCCAGCAGCTTAGGTGAGAACAATGAGCAGTTCTTC.

The V call is TRBV6-5, the J call TRBJ2-1; the D gene is possibly TRBD2 (6 bases). The CDR3 length is 15 residues. Germline CDR1 reads MNHEY; CDR2 reads SVGAGI. V was shortened by 6 bases and J by 3 bases, with 15 bases between the two germline ends. In DNA, the CDR3 is TGTGCCAGCAGACGACTGAGCGGGCGCTACAATGAGCAGTTCTTC. Its translation is CASRRLSGRYNEQFF.

This clone was observed a single time. The rearrangement joins TRBV18 to TRBJ2-3, with a weak D call TRBD1 (5 bases). Trimming cost V 1 base and J 5 bases, with 16 bases left between them. The CDR3 extends over 16 amino acids. The germline V gene has CDR1 KGHSH and CDR2 LQKENI. The CDR3 loop reads CASSPRGQGGKDTQYF. The CDR3, as DNA: TGTGCCAGCTCACCACGAGGCCAGGGTGGGAAAGATACGCAGTATTTT.

V usage is TRBV19 and J usage is TRBJ1-1; no definite D call. Trimming removed 2 bases at V and 4 bases at J, with 14 bases between. In germline, CDR1 is LNHDA, CDR2 SQIVND (reference sequence). The CDR3 sequence is 15 residues long. The chain's CDR3 is CASSIIRQGSTEAFF. CDR3 nucleotides: TGTGCCAGTAGTATAATCCGACAAGGATCCACTGAAGCTTTCTTT.